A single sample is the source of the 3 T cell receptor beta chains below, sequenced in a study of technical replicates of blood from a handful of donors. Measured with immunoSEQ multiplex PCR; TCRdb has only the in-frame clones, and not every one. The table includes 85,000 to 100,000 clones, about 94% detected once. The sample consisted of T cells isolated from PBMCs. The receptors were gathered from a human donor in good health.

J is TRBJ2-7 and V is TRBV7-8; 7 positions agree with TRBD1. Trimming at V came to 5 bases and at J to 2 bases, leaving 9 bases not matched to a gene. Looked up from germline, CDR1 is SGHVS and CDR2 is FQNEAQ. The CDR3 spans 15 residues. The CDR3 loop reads CASSGRQGNTYEQYF. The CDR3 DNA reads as TGTGCCAGCAGCGGGAGACAGGGAAATACCTACGAGCAGTACTTC.

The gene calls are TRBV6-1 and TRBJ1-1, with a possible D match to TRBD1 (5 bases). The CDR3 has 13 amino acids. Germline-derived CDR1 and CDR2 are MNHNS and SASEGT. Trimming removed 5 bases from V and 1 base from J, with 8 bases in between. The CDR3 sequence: CASSLQENTEAFF. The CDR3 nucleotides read TGTGCCAGCAGTCTACAGGAGAACACTGAAGCTTTCTTT.

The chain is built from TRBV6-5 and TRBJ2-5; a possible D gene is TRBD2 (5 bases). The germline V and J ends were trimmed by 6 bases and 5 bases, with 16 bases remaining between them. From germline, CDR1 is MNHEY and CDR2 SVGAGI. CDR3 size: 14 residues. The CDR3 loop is CASRAPDGKETQYF. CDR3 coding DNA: TGTGCCAGCAGAGCTCCAGACGGGAAGGAGACCCAGTACTTC.